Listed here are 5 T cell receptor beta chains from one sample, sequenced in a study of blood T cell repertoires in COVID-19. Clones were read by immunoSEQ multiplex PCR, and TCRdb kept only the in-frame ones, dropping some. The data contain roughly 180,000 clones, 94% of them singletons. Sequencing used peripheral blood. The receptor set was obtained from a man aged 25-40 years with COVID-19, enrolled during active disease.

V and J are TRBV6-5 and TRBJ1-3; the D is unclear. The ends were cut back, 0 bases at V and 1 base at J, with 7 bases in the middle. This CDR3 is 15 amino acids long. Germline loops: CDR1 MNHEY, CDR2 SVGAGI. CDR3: CASSYSSVSGNTIYF. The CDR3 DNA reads TGTGCCAGCAGTTACTCTAGCGTTTCTGGAAACACCATATATTTT.

The CDR3 nucleotides read TGTGCCAGCAGCTTAGTACGAGGGATTATGGATGAGCAGTTCTTC. This codes for CASSLVRGIMDEQFF. The V and J genes are TRBV7-9 and TRBJ2-1; a possible D gene is TRBD2 (5 bases). The germline gives CDR1 SEHNR, CDR2 FQNEAQ (reference sequence). The CDR3 has 15 amino acids. V lost 1 base to trimming and J lost 8 bases, with 15 bases between them.

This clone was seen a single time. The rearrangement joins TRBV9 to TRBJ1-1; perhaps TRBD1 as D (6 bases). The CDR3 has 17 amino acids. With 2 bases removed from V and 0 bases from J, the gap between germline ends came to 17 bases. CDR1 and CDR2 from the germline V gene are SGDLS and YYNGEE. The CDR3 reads CASSVDSQPYMNTEAFF. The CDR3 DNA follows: TGTGCCAGCAGCGTGGACAGCCAGCCATACATGAACACTGAAGCTTTCTTT.

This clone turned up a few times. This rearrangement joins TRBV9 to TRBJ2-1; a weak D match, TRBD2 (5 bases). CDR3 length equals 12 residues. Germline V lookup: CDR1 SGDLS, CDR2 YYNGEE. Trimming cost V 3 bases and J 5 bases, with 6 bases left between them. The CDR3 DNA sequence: TGTGCCAGCAGCGGGGAGCACAATGAGCAGTTCTTC. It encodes CASSGEHNEQFF.

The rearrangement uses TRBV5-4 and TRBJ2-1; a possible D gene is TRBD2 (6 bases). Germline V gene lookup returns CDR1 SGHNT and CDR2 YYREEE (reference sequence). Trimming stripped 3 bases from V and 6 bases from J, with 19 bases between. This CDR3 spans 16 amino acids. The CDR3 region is CASSSSGGFGPNEQFF. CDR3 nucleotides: TGTGCCAGCAGCTCCTCCGGGGGATTTGGGCCCAATGAGCAGTTCTTC.